Shown below are 32 T cell receptor beta chains from a single sample sequenced in a study of cytomegalovirus exposure and HLA in healthy donors. The table came from immunoSEQ multiplex PCR; TCRdb's copy has only in-frame clones and leaves some out. The data show some 150,000 clones, about 89% seen once. The source material was PBMCs. The receptors originated from a woman aged 18-30 years in good health and CMV-seropositive.

This rearrangement joins TRBV30 to TRBJ1-4; perhaps TRBD1 as D (5 bases). Between the trimmed V and J ends, which lost 1 base and 7 bases, there was a span of 13 bases. The CDR3 spans 14 residues. Germline CDR1 is GTSNPN and CDR2 is SVGIG (reference sequence). CDR3 loop: CAWSAKGLGEKLFF. CDR3 nucleotide sequence: TGTGCCTGGAGTGCCAAGGGACTCGGTGAAAAACTGTTTTTT.

This clone was seen just once. The chain links TRBV10-3 to TRBJ1-5, with D uncertain. Germline V gene lookup returns CDR1 ENHRY and CDR2 SYGVKD. The CDR3 loop spans 16 amino acids. V was shortened by 0 bases and J by 0 bases, with 9 bases between the two germline ends. CDR3: CAISESFRNSNQPQHF. Written as DNA, the CDR3 is TGTGCCATCAGTGAGTCGTTCAGAAATAGCAATCAGCCCCAGCATTTT.

V is TRBV9 and J is TRBJ2-1, with D possibly matching TRBD1 (6 bases). CDR3 length: 14 amino acids. Germline V gene sequence: CDR1 SGDLS, CDR2 YYNGEE. V lost 7 bases and J lost 8, with 19 bases in between. The CDR3: CASGKGVRFDEQFF. CDR3 DNA sequence: TGTGCCAGCGGAAAGGGGGTACGTTTCGATGAGCAGTTCTTC.

The chain has TRBV25-1 and TRBJ2-1; 11 positions agree with TRBD1. The V gene's germline CDR1 is MGHDK and CDR2 SYGVNS. The CDR3 consists of 15 residues. V lost 2 bases, J lost 9 bases, and 6 bases stayed unmatched. The CDR3 coding sequence is TGTGCCAGCAGTGAACGGACAGGGGGCGCGGGTGAGCAGTTCTTC. This encodes CASSERTGGAGEQFF.

The V gene is TRBV5-1, the J gene TRBJ1-3; D is unresolved. Deletions cut 0 bases from V and 0 bases from J, with 10 bases between. The CDR3 runs to 16 residues. Per the germline V gene, CDR1 is SGHRS and CDR2 is YFSETQ. CDR3 nucleotide sequence: TGCGCCAGCAGCTTGGCCCCTACGGGCTCTGGAAACACCATATATTTT. Translation: CASSLAPTGSGNTIYF.

This sequence joins TRBV18 and TRBJ2-5; the match to TRBD2 covers 8 bases. In germline, CDR1 is KGHSH, CDR2 LQKENI. V gave up 0 bases and J gave up 1 base; unmatched junction bases: 1. This CDR3 region has 15 residues. The CDR3 here is CASSPPGRAQETQYF. CDR3 nucleotides: TGTGCCAGCTCACCACCCGGGAGGGCCCAAGAGACCCAGTACTTC.

The V gene is TRBV10-3, the J gene TRBJ1-5, with 7 bases aligning to TRBD1. The CDR3 contains 17 residues. V trimming: 3 bases; J trimming: 2 bases; junction bases outside the gene matches: 10. Germline CDR1 is ENHRY and CDR2 is SYGVKD. The CDR3 protein is CAISDSVGGAGNQPQHF. CDR3 nucleotides: TGTGCCATCAGTGATTCGGTAGGGGGCGCCGGCAATCAGCCCCAGCATTTT.

V usage is TRBV7-9 and J usage is TRBJ1-2; the match to TRBD1 covers 7 bases. After removal of 4 bases from V and 4 bases from J, the junction contained 12 bases not matched to a gene. The CDR3 extends over 16 amino acids. Germline CDR1 is SEHNR and CDR2 is FQNEAQ (reference sequence). CDR3: CASSWVSTGYSYGYTF. DNA for the CDR3: TGTGCCAGCAGCTGGGTGTCGACAGGGTATTCCTATGGCTACACCTTC. Together with reference TRBV7-9 and TRBJ1-2, the CDR3 gives the full variable domain: DTGVSQNPRHKITKRGQNVTFRCDPISEHNRLYWYRQTLGQGPEFLTYFQNEAQLEKSRLLSDRFSAERPKGSFSTLEIQRTEQGDSAMYLCASSWVSTGYSYGYTFGSGTRLTVV.

The chain has TRBV28 and TRBJ2-7; 7 bases are shared with TRBD2. J was trimmed by 7 bases and V by 4 bases; bases with no gene match: 16. The CDR3 has 16 amino acids. CDR1 is MDHEN, CDR2 SYDVKM, per germline. CDR3 in amino acids: CASSSFPGTTSGEQYF. The CDR3 nucleotides read TGTGCCAGCAGTTCCTTCCCCGGGACTACCTCGGGGGAGCAGTACTTC.

CDR3 residues: CASSRIRQGEHYGYTF. In nucleotides, the CDR3 is TGCGCCAGCAGCCGTATTCGCCAGGGTGAACACTATGGCTACACCTTC. The chain couples TRBV5-1 to TRBJ1-2; tentatively, D is TRBD1 (5 bases). Deletions cut 4 bases from V and 3 bases from J, with 19 bases between. CDR1 and CDR2 (germline): SGHRS, YFSETQ. This CDR3 is built from 16 residues.

V usage is TRBV9 and J usage is TRBJ1-5; D is undetermined. The CDR3 totals 15 residues. Germline-derived CDR1 and CDR2 are SGDLS and YYNGEE. With 0 bases removed from V and 2 bases from J, the gap between germline ends came to 9 bases. The CDR3 sequence is CASSVDGRGNQPQHF. In DNA, the CDR3 is TGTGCCAGCAGCGTAGACGGTCGGGGCAATCAGCCCCAGCATTTT. The whole variable domain, remainder taken from reference TRBV9 and TRBJ1-5, is DSGVTQTPKHLITATGQRVTLRCSPRSGDLSVYWYQQSLDQGLQFLIQYYNGEERAKGNILERFSAQQFPDLHSELNLSSLELGDSALYFCASSVDGRGNQPQHFGDGTRLSIL.

The chain has TRBV11-3 and TRBJ2-5; 8 bases align to TRBD1. Germline CDR1 reads SGHNT; CDR2 reads YENEEA. This CDR3 is 16 amino acids long. The V segment lost 5 bases and the J segment 5 bases; nucleotides outside the gene matches: 13. The CDR3 sequence is CASSDSQGEPPETQYF. CDR3 bases: TGTGCCAGCAGCGACTCACAGGGGGAGCCTCCGGAGACCCAGTACTTC.

The gene calls are TRBV7-2 and TRBJ2-4; 10 positions agree with TRBD2. The junction had 4 bases not matched to a gene; V was cut back by 1 base and J by 7 bases. Germline V gives CDR1 SGHTA, CDR2 FQGNSA. This CDR3 has 15 residues. CDR3 DNA sequence: TGTGCCAGCAGCTTAGTCCCGACTAGCGGGAACATTCAGTACTTC. Residues: CASSLVPTSGNIQYF.

The V and J genes are TRBV2 and TRBJ2-2; 10 bases fit TRBD2. CDR3 length: 19 residues. In germline, CDR1 is SNHLY, CDR2 FYNNEI. Trimming at V came to 3 bases and at J to 5 bases, leaving 15 bases not matched to a gene. The CDR3 DNA reads as TGTGCCAGCAGTGACCAGGGCCCCCGGCTAGCGGGAGCAACCGGGGAGCTGTTTTTT. Translating gives CASSDQGPRLAGATGELFF.

This chain links TRBV7-9 with TRBJ2-7; 9 nucleotides align to TRBD2. V was pared by 1 base and J by 3 bases, with 7 bases of the junction left unmatched. The CDR3 is 16 amino acids. Germline V CDR1 and CDR2: SEHNR, FQNEAQ (reference sequence). CDR3 DNA: TGTGCCAGCAGCTTAGAACGCGCTAGCGGGAACTACGAGCAGTACTTC. Translating it yields CASSLERASGNYEQYF.

The rearrangement joins TRBV6-5 to TRBJ2-4; 9 positions agree with TRBD1. CDR1 MNHEY and CDR2 SVGAGI come from the germline V gene. Unmatched junction bases numbered 4, after V lost 8 bases and J lost 8 bases. The CDR3 consists of 12 residues. The CDR3 DNA is TGTGCCAGCGGGGACAGGGTTGACATTCAGTACTTC. This codes for CASGDRVDIQYF.

V usage is TRBV7-9 and J usage is TRBJ1-1; D is perhaps TRBD1 (5 bases). Germline-derived CDR1 and CDR2 are SEHNR and FQNEAQ (reference sequence). Trimming cost V 5 bases and J 4 bases, with 17 bases left between them. This CDR3 has 15 residues. The CDR3 region has the DNA TGTGCCAGCAGCACCGCGGAAGGGGAGGGCACTGAAGCTTTCTTT. It is translated as CASSTAEGEGTEAFF.

The CDR3 nucleotides are TGTGCCGCGCGAGATACGCAGTATTTT. It translates to CAARDTQYF. The chain uses TRBV2 and TRBJ2-3; D call uncertain. V gave up 11 bases and J gave up 5 bases, with 5 bases separating them. Germline V gene data show CDR1 as SNHLY and CDR2 as FYNNEI. CDR3 length: 9 residues.

The CDR3 loop reads CASSPLPGGSTTNEKLFF. The CDR3 nucleotides read TGTGCCAGCAGCCCCCTCCCAGGGGGGTCGACAACTAATGAAAAACTGTTTTTT. The rearrangement links TRBV4-2 to TRBJ1-4; TRBD1 aligns across 7 bases. J lost 0 bases, V lost 4 bases, and 11 bases had no gene match. This CDR3 is built from 18 residues. Germline V gene data show CDR1 as LGHNA and CDR2 as YNFKEQ.

This clone was counted between two and nine times. This sequence joins TRBV7-2 and TRBJ2-7; D may be TRBD1 (6 bases). Germline assignment: CDR1 SGHTA and CDR2 FQGNSA. V lost 5 bases to trimming and J lost 5 bases, with 13 bases between them. The CDR3 contains 13 residues. The CDR3 DNA reads TGTGCCAGCAGCCTTACCGGACAGAACGAGCAGTACTTC. As protein: CASSLTGQNEQYF.

V is TRBV19 and J is TRBJ1-1; D ambiguous. Germline loops: CDR1 LNHDA, CDR2 SQIVND (reference sequence). The V end was cut by 2 bases, the J end by 3 bases, with 7 bases between. The CDR3 contains 13 residues. DNA for the CDR3: TGTGCCAGTAGTATAACTGAGTACACTGAAGCTTTCTTT. It encodes CASSITEYTEAFF.

This sequence joins TRBV4-3 and TRBJ2-3; 14 positions agree with TRBD2. The CDR3 extends over 20 amino acids. The V gene end was trimmed by 0 bases and the J gene end by 0 bases; junction bases not matched to a gene: 8. CDR1 and CDR2 from the germline V gene are LGHNA and YSLEER. Here the CDR3 reads CASSQEDLGLAGVSTDTQYF. The CDR3 nucleotides read TGCGCCAGCAGCCAAGAGGACTTGGGACTAGCGGGAGTAAGCACAGATACGCAGTATTTT.

The gene calls are TRBV29-1 and TRBJ1-1, with 9 bases fitting TRBD1. Germline V gene sequence: CDR1 SQVTM, CDR2 ANQGSEA. V lost 1 base and J lost 0; bases outside the gene matches: 6. The CDR3 is 16 residues long. CDR3 coding DNA: TGCAGCGTTGAAGGGGACAGGGCCAGGGTGAACACTGAAGCTTTCTTT. Encoded protein: CSVEGDRARVNTEAFF. Based on the CDR3 plus reference TRBV29-1 and TRBJ1-1, the full variable domain is SAVISQKPSRDICQRGTSLTIQCQVDSQVTMMFWYRQQPGQSLTLIATANQGSEATYESGFVIDKFPISRPNLTFSTLTVSNMSPEDSSIYLCSVEGDRARVNTEAFFGQGTRLTVV.

This chain links TRBV18 with TRBJ2-1; maybe TRBD2 (6 bases). The V and J ends lost 0 bases and 5 bases respectively, with 14 bases between them. Germline V gene data show CDR1 as KGHSH and CDR2 as LQKENI. The CDR3 runs 16 residues. The CDR3 DNA follows: TGTGCCAGCTCACCACCGAATCTAGCGAAAGACAATGAGCAGTTCTTC. Translation: CASSPPNLAKDNEQFF.

The chain uses TRBV6-1 and TRBJ1-2; the D gene is possibly TRBD1 (5 bases). Per the germline V gene, CDR1 is MNHNS and CDR2 is SASEGT. V shed 0 bases and J shed 8 bases, with 10 bases lying between them. This CDR3 is 13 amino acids long. This CDR3 reads CASSEAGGDGYTF. For the CDR3, the DNA is TGTGCCAGCAGTGAAGCTGGAGGGGACGGCTACACCTTC.

The rearrangement joins TRBV2 to TRBJ2-5, with 7 bases lining up with TRBD1. CDR3 size: 15 residues. Trimming removed 4 bases from V and 4 bases from J; junction bases left unmatched: 9. Germline V gene lookup returns CDR1 SNHLY and CDR2 FYNNEI. CDR3: CASSAPTGIGETQYF. The DNA of the CDR3 is TGTGCCAGCAGTGCCCCGACAGGGATAGGAGAGACCCAGTACTTC.

V usage is TRBV6-6 and J usage is TRBJ1-5; 11 nucleotides match TRBD1. This CDR3 is 16 amino acids long. The ends lost 4 bases at V and 3 bases at J; junction bases unmatched: 5. In germline, CDR1 is MNHNY, CDR2 SVGAGI (reference sequence). CDR3 nucleotides: TGTGCCAGCAGTTCTCCGGGACAGGGGGTCAATCAGCCCCAGCATTTT. Translated, it gives CASSSPGQGVNQPQHF.

This chain joins TRBV30 and TRBJ2-1, with D perhaps TRBD2 (6 bases). This CDR3 comprises 14 residues. The germline V and J ends were trimmed by 0 bases and 2 bases, with 8 bases remaining between them. CDR1 and CDR2 (germline): GTSNPN, SVGIG (reference sequence). The DNA for the CDR3 is TGTGCCTGGAGTGTAGGAGGGCCCTACAATGAGCAGTTCTTC. This codes for CAWSVGGPYNEQFF. Based on the CDR3 plus reference TRBV30 and TRBJ2-1, the full variable domain is SQTIHQWPATLVQPVGSPLSLECTVEGTSNPNLYWYRQAAGRGLQLLFYSVGIGQISSEVPQNLSASRPQDRQFILSSKKLLLSDSGFYLCAWSVGGPYNEQFFGPGTRLTVL.

The chain uses TRBV11-3 and TRBJ2-7; D gene ambiguous. The V and J ends lost 2 bases and 3 bases respectively, with 8 bases between them. This CDR3 is built from 13 residues. Germline CDR1 is SGHNT and CDR2 is YENEEA. The CDR3: CASSLSQNYEQYF. Here the CDR3 DNA reads TGTGCCAGCAGCTTATCGCAGAACTACGAGCAGTACTTC.

The genes are TRBV27 and TRBJ2-1; D not resolved. CDR1 is MNHEY and CDR2 is SMNVEV in the germline V gene (reference sequence). Trimming pared 7 bases from V and 9 bases from J, leaving 19 bases between. The CDR3 is 14 residues long. DNA for the CDR3: TGTGCCAGCAACCCATACCCCAGGTTGGGTGAGCAGTTCTTC. Its protein product is CASNPYPRLGEQFF.

This clone has only one observation. J is TRBJ2-1 and V is TRBV5-4, with TRBD2 matching over 9 bases. The germline gives CDR1 SGHNT, CDR2 YYREEE (reference sequence). Trimming removed 0 bases from V and 9 bases from J; junction bases left unmatched: 10. CDR3 length: 16 residues. In DNA, the CDR3 is TGTGCCAGCAGCTTGGAGTCTAGCGGGATGGTCGGTGAGCAGTTCTTC. It codes for CASSLESSGMVGEQFF.

The chain couples TRBV10-3 to TRBJ2-3, with TRBD2 matching over 10 bases. Per the germline V gene, CDR1 is ENHRY and CDR2 is SYGVKD. The CDR3 consists of 16 residues. Trimming cost V 4 bases and J 1 base; bases outside gene matches: 5. Written as DNA, the CDR3 is TGTGCCATCAGTGTCACTGGACTAGCGGGCACAGATACGCAGTATTTT. Encoded protein: CAISVTGLAGTDTQYF.